This T cell receptor (beta chain) came from a study of patients and donors after allogeneic stem cell transplantation (TCRdb year 2020). At least ten counts were recorded for this clonotype. What antigen it recognizes has not been identified. No clone much larger than this one lies a single base away; base qualities are absent. The protocol used for the library was RT-PCR. Sequencer: NextSeq 550. In TCRdb, the public reads were trimmed at Q25 with fastp and aligned with MiXCR, with productive beta chains retained. Records with the same CDR3 protein are collapsed into one entry carrying the most frequent genes and DNA. Here the sample has 28,000 or so distinct CDR3 sequences; 6.8% occur a single time. The ten largest clones add up to around a third of the sample. The material sequenced was blood, either unsorted or a sorted T cell fraction (not recorded which). The origin of this receptor is a human donor who was either an allogeneic HSCT recipient or a stem cell or donor lymphocyte infusion donor (not recorded which). It is not recorded whose cells these are; they may come from a transplant donor.

This receptor has the CDR3 CASSLGQGRTEAFF. The bases read TGCGCCAGCAGCCTTGGACAGGGCCGGACTGAAGCTTTCTTT. Rearrangement joined TRBV4-3 to TRBJ1-1; 8 middle bases align to TRBD1. The CDR3 starts with the cysteine, ends with the phenylalanine, and has 14 residues. Only CDR3 DNA remains: 42 bases, in frame from the first base. Based on the germline V gene, the CDR1 and CDR2 sequences are LGHNA and YSLEER. V is pruned by 4 bases and J by 5 bases, leaving 6 bases of the junction without a gene match.